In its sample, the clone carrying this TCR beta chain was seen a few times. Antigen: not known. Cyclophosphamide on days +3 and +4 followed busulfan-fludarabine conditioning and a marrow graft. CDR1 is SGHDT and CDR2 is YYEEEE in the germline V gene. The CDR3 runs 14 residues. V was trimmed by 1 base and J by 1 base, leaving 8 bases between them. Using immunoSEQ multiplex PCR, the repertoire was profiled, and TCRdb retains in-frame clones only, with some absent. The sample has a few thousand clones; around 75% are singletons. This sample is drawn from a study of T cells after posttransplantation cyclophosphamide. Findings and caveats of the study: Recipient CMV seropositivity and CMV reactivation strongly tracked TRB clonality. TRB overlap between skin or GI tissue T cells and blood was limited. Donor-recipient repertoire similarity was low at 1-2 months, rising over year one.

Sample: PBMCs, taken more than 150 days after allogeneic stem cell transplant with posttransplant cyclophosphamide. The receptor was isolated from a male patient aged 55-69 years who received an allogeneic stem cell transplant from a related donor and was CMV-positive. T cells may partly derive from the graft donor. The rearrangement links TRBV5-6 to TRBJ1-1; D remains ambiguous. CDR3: CASSLIVSNTEAFF. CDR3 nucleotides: TGTGCCAGCAGCTTGATTGTATCGAACACTGAAGCTTTCTTT.